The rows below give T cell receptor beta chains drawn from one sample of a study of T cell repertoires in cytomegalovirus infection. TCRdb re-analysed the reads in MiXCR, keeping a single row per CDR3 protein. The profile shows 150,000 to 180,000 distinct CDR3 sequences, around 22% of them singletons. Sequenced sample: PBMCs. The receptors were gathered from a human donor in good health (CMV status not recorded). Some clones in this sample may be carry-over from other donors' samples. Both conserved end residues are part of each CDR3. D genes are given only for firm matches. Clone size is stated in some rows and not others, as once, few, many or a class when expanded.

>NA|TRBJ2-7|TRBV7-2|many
CASSLEMGNYEQYF
TGTGCCAGCAGCTTAGAGATGGGCAACTACGAGCAGTACTTC
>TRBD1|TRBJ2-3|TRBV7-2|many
CASSFDRGGGTDTQYF
TGTGCCAGCAGCTTCGACAGGGGGGGTGGGACAGATACGCAGTATTTT
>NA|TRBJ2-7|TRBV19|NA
CASSPKTGTATYEQYF
TGTGCCAGTAGTCCAAAGACCGGGACGGCCACCTACGAGCAGTACTTC
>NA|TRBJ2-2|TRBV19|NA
CASRQGNSNTGELFF
TGTGCCAGCCGTCAAGGAAATTCGAACACCGGGGAGCTGTTTTTT
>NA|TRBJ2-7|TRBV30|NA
CAWSTGQDYEQYF
TGTGCCTGGAGCACGGGACAAGACTACGAGCAGTACTTC
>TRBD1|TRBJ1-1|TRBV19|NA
CASRIRDRMNTEAFF
TGTGCCAGTAGGATCCGGGACAGGATGAACACTGAAGCTTTCTTT
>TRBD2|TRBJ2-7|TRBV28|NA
CASSLSGTTYEQYF
TGTGCCAGCAGTTTAAGCGGGACTACCTACGAGCAGTACTTC
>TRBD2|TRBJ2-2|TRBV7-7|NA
CASSLATGGTGELFF
TGTGCTAGCAGCTTAGCGACGGGGGGAACCGGGGAGCTGTTTTTT
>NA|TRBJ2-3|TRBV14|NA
CASSQVRGSTDTQYF
TGTGCCAGCAGCCAAGTACGGGGCAGCACAGATACGCAGTATTTT
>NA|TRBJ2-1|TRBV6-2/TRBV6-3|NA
CASISTRPYYNEQFF
TGTGCCAGCATTTCCACCCGCCCCTATTACAATGAGCAGTTCTTC
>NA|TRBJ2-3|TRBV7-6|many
CASSIMTSTDTQYF
TGTGCCAGCAGCATAATGACTAGTACAGATACGCAGTATTTT
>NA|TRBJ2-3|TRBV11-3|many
CASSQGRTDTQYF
TGTGCCAGCAGCCAAGGACGCACAGATACGCAGTATTTT
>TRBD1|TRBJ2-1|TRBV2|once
CASTAEGTGVNEQFF
TGTGCCAGCACCGCGGAGGGGACAGGGGTTAATGAGCAGTTCTTC
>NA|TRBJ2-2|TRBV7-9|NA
CASIGENTGELFF
TGTGCCAGCATCGGGGAGAACACCGGGGAGCTGTTTTTT
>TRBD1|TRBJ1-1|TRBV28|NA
CASSLPGGYTEAFF
TGTGCCAGCAGTTTACCAGGGGGATACACTGAAGCTTTCTTT
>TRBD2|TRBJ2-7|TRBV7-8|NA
CASSHAPPGGEQYF
TGTGCCAGCAGCCACGCCCCCCCCGGGGGGGAGCAGTACTTC
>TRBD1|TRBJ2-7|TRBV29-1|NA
CSGWTGGQEHYF
TGCAGCGGATGGACAGGGGGCCAGGAGCATTACTTC
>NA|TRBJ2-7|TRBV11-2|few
CASSPGRQSYEQYF
TGTGCCAGCAGTCCCGGGAGACAGAGCTACGAGCAGTACTTC
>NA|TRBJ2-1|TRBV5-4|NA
CASSLDGGDEQFF
TGTGCCAGCAGCTTGGACGGCGGGGATGAGCAGTTCTTC
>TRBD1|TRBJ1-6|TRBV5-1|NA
CASEVGQGARGPLHF
TGCGCCAGCGAAGTTGGACAGGGAGCAAGGGGGCCCCTCCACTTT
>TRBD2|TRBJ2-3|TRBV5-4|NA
CASGGGRGADTQYF
TGTGCCAGCGGAGGCGGGAGGGGCGCAGATACGCAGTATTTT
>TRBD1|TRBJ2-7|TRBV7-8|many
CASSPRQGSARGEQYF
TGTGCCAGCAGCCCCCGACAGGGTTCCGCTAGGGGAGAGCAGTACTTC
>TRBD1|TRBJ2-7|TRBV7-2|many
CASSPGGTGAYEQYF
TGTGCCAGCAGCCCAGGCGGGACAGGGGCCTACGAGCAGTACTTC
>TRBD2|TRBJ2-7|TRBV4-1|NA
CASSQGSTSGQGYEQYF
TGCGCCAGCAGCCAAGGTTCTACTAGCGGGCAAGGTTACGAGCAGTACTTC
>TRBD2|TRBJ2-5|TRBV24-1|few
CATSDTRGNQETQYF
TGTGCCACCAGTGATACGCGGGGGAACCAAGAGACCCAGTACTTC
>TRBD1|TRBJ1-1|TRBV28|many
CASSLSGGSAEAFF
TGTGCCAGCAGTTTGTCAGGGGGTAGCGCTGAAGCTTTCTTT
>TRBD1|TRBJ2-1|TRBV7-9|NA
CASSSWDRLYNEQFF
TGTGCCAGCAGCTCCTGGGACAGACTCTACAATGAGCAGTTCTTC
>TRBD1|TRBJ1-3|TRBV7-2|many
CASSRYRTGKSGNTIYF
TGTGCCAGCAGCCGTTACCGGACAGGGAAATCTGGAAACACCATATATTTT
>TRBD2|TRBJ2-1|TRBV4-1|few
CASSHGTSGIYNEQFF
TGCGCCAGCAGTCACGGGACTAGCGGGATTTACAATGAGCAGTTCTTC
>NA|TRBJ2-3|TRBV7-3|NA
CASSLQGGLSQDTQYF
TGTGCCAGCAGCTTACAAGGGGGGCTTTCGCAAGATACGCAGTATTTT
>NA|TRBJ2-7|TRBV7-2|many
CASSFGQSPQYF
TGTGCCAGCAGCTTCGGACAGTCCCCGCAGTACTTC
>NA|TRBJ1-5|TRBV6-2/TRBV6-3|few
CASRWGEGNQPQHF
TGTGCCAGCAGATGGGGTGAGGGCAATCAGCCCCAGCATTTT
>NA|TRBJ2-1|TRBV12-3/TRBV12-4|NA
CASRIRDEQFF
TGTGCCAGCAGAATACGGGATGAGCAGTTCTTC
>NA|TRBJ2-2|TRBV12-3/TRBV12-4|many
CASSLGSWAAGELFF
TGTGCCAGCAGTTTGGGAAGTTGGGCAGCCGGGGAGCTGTTTTTT
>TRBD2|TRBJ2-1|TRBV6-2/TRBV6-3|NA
CASSYGRVGSYNEQFF
TGTGCCAGCAGTTACGGGAGGGTGGGGTCCTACAATGAGCAGTTCTTC
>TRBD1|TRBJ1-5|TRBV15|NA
CATSSTVGTGGEPQHF
TGTGCCACCAGCAGTACTGTTGGGACAGGGGGAGAGCCCCAGCATTTT